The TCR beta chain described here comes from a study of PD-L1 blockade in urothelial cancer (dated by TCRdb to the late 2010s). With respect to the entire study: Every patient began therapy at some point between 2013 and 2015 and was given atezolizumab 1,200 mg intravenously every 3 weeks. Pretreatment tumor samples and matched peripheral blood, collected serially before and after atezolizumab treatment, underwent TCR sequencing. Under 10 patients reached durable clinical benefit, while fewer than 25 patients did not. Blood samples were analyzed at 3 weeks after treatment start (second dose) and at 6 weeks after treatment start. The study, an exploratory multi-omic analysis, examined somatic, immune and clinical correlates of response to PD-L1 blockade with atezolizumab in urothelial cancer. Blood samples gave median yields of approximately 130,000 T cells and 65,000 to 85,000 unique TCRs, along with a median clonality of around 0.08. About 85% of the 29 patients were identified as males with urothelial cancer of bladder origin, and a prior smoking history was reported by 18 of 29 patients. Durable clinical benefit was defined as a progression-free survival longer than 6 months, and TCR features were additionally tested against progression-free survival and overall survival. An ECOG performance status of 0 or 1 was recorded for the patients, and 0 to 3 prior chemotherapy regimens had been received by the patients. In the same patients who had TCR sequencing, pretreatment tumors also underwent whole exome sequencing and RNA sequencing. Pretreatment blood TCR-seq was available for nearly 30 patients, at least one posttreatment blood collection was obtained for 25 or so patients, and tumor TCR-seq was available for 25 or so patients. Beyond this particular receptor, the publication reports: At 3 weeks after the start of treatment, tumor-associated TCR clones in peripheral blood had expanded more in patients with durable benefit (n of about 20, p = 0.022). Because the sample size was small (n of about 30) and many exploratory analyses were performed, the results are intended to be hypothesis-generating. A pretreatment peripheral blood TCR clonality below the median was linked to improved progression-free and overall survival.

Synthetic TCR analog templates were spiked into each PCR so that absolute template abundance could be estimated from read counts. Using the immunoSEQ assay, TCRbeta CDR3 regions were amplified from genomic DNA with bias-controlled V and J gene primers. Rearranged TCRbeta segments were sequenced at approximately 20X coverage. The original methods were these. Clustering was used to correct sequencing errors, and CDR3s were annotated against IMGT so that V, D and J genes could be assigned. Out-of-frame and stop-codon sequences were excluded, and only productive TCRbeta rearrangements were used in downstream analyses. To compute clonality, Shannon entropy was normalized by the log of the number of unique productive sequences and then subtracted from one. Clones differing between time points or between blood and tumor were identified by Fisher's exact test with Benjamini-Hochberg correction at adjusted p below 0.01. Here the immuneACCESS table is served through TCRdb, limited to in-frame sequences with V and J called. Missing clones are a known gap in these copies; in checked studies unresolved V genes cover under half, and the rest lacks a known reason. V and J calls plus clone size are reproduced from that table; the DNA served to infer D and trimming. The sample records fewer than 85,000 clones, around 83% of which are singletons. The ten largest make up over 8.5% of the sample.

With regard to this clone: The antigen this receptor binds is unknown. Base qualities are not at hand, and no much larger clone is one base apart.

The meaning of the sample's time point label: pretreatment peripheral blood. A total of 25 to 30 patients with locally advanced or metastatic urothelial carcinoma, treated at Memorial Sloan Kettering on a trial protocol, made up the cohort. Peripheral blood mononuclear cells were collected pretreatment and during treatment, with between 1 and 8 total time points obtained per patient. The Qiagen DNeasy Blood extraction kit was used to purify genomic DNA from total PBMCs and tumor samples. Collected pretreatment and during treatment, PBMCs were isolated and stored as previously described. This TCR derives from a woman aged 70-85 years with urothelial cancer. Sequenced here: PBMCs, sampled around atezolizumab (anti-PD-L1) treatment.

The DNA sequence is as follows: TGTGCCAGCAGCCAAGATGCTAGCGGGGTCTACAATGAGCAGTTCTTC. Translated, this is CASSQDASGVYNEQFF. The V and J genes are TRBV4-2 and TRBJ2-1, and TRBD2 matches 9 of the central bases. The germline V gene encodes CDR1 LGHNA and CDR2 YNFKEQ. V and J are trimmed by 0 bases and 3 bases, and the gene matches miss 3 bases of the junction. The CDR3 spans 16 residues, from the cysteine through the phenylalanine. The sequence is cut down to CDR3 DNA, 48 bases in frame from base 1.